This paragraph covers one T cell receptor (beta chain) sequence. Per-sample yields of isolated PBMCs were at least 6.5 million. The record originates from a study of blood T cells in healthy people across ages. Primed by a sample-barcoded 5' primer and a J-beta primer mix, a second PCR proceeded for about 7 to 11 cycles. TCRdb itself ran the 5' RACE reads through MiXCR, one entry per CDR3 protein. This table holds approximately 600,000 distinct CDR3 sequences, roughly 58% found once. The CDR3 sequence is 15 residues long. Sequencing used blood. The chain couples TRBV12-3 or TRBV12-4 to TRBJ2-7, with a weak D call TRBD1 (6 bases). The DNA end lines up better with TRBJ2-5; the J call may be wrong. The receptor was isolated from a man in his 60s in good health. CDR3 protein: CASSFGAGEWETQYF. The CDR3 DNA reads TGTGCCAGCAGTTTTGGGGCAGGGGAATGGGAGACCCAGTACTTC.